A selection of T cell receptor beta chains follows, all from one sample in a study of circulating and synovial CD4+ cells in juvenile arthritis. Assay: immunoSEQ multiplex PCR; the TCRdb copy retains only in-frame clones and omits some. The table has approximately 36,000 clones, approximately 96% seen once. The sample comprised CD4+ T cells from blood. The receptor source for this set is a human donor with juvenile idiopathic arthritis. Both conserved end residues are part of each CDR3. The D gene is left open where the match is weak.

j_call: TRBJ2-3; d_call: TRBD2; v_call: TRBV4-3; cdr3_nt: TGCGCCAGCAGCCAAGCTGGGGCTAGCGGGGGACGAGATACGCAGTATTTT; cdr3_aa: CASSQAGASGGRDTQYF
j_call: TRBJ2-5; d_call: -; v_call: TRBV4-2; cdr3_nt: TGTGCCAGCAGCCAAGAATCCGGGTCCCAAGAGACCCAGTACTTC; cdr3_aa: CASSQESGSQETQYF
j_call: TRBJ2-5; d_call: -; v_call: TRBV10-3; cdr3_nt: TGTGCCATCTCAACGAGCCAAGAGACCCAGTACTTC; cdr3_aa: CAISTSQETQYF
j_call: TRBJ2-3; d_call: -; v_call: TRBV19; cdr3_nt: TGTGCCAGTAGTATCTCAAGGACCATGCGGGCAGATACGCAGTATTTT; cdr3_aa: CASSISRTMRADTQYF
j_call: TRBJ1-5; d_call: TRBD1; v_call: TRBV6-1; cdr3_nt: TGTGCCAGCAGTGAATCTGGACAGGGAGGTCAGCCCCAGCATTTT; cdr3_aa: CASSESGQGGQPQHF
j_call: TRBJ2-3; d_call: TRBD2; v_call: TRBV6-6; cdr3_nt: TGTGCCAGCAGCCTAGCGGGGCCCACAGATACGCAGTATTTT; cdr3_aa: CASSLAGPTDTQYF
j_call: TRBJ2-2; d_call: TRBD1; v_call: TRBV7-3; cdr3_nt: TGTGCCAGCAGCAAACTACGCGGGACAGGGTTCACCGGGGAGCTGTTTTTT; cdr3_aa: CASSKLRGTGFTGELFF
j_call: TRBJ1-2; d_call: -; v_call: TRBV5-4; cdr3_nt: TGTGCCAGCAGCTTCACGGGGAACTATGGCTACACCTTC; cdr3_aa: CASSFTGNYGYTF
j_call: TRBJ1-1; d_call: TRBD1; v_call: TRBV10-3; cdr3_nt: TGTGCCATCAGTGAGTATGGGACAGGCACCACTGAAGCTTTCTTT; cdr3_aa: CAISEYGTGTTEAFF
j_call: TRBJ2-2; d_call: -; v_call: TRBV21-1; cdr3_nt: TGTGCCAGCAGCACCACACAGGGGGCGCCGAACACCGGGGAGCTGTTTTTT; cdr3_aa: CASSTTQGAPNTGELFF